The following is a T cell receptor (beta chain) sequence with its context. This sample was included in a study of T cells in severe cutaneous drug reactions. The patients sequenced had a carbamazepine-induced Stevens-Johnson syndrome or toxic epidermal necrolysis reaction. The CDR3 has 16 amino acids. Germline CDR1 LNHDA, CDR2 SQIVND (reference sequence). TCR subtype-specific primers in iRepertoire multiplex PCR prepared libraries for bulk and single-cell sequencing. Reprocessing the multiplex PCR reads, TCRdb reports a single entry for every CDR3 protein and omits DNA. In all, the sample yields 4,000 or so distinct CDR3 sequences.

The sample was PBMCs. V usage is TRBV19 and J usage is TRBJ2-1; the D gene TCRdb calls, TRBD1, cannot be checked with no DNA. The receptor was isolated from a human donor with Stevens-Johnson syndrome, a severe cutaneous drug reaction. This CDR3 reads CASSRPGGNSYNEQFF.